The 11 T cell receptor beta chains given below trace back to one sample, sequenced in a study of T cell responses to AZD1222 COVID-19 vaccine. Sequencing used immunoSEQ multiplex PCR; TCRdb keeps in-frame clones, though not all of them. Of around 58,000 clones in the sample, under 90% are singletons; the top ten hold approximately 10%. The sample consisted of peripheral blood, taken on day 0 of AZD1222 vaccination. The receptors were sampled from an adult in good health.

CDR3 amino acids: CASSLGRGGSGSSTDTQYF. The CDR3 DNA is TGTGCCAGCAGCTTAGGAAGGGGGGGTAGCGGCTCTAGCACAGATACGCAGTATTTT. The chain uses TRBV7-6 and TRBJ2-3; possibly TRBD2 for D (7 bases). Germline values: CDR1 SGHVS, CDR2 FNYEAQ. This CDR3 is built from 19 residues. Trimming removed 1 base at V and 0 bases at J, with 20 bases between.

The chain has TRBV7-2 and TRBJ2-7, with 8 nucleotides matching TRBD1. With V trimmed by 6 bases and J by 0 bases, 4 bases remained unmatched. CDR1 and CDR2 from the germline V gene are SGHTA and FQGNSA. The CDR3 totals 14 residues. The CDR3 here is CASRGQVYSYEQYF. The CDR3 region has the DNA TGTGCCAGCAGGGGACAGGTCTACTCCTACGAGCAGTACTTC.

This clone was detected a few times. Distinct nucleotide sequences in the sample also encode this CDR3. The chain combines TRBV5-1 with TRBJ1-3; no definite D call. V dropped 0 bases and J dropped 0 bases, with 4 bases sitting between them. The CDR3 has 14 residues. Germline V CDR1 and CDR2: SGHRS, YFSETQ. The CDR3 here is CASSLAASGNTIYF. In DNA, the CDR3 is TGCGCCAGCAGCTTGGCTGCCTCTGGAAACACCATATATTTT.

This chain links TRBV14 with TRBJ2-3; the match to TRBD1 covers 8 bases. The length of the CDR3 is 15 residues. Germline CDR1 is SGHDN and CDR2 is FVKESK. Germline trimming cut 7 bases from V and 2 bases from J; bases unmatched to any gene: 8. In DNA, the CDR3 is TGTGCCAGCACCACAGGGGGGAGGACCACAGATACGCAGTATTTT. It yields the protein CASTTGGRTTDTQYF. Looking up the rest from reference TRBV14 and TRBJ2-3 gives the full variable domain: EAGVTQFPSHSVIEKGQTVTLRCDPISGHDNLYWYRRVMGKEIKFLLHFVKESKQDESGMPNNRFLAERTGGTYSTLKVQPAELEDSGVYFCASTTGGRTTDTQYFGPGTRLTVL.

This chain uses TRBV2 with TRBJ2-7, with D unresolved. Germline V gene sequence: CDR1 SNHLY, CDR2 FYNNEI. Trimming took off 6 bases at V and 5 bases at J, with 14 bases between the two ends. CDR3 length: 13 residues. The CDR3 loop reads CASRRQPRNEQYF. Here the CDR3 DNA reads TGTGCCAGCAGGAGGCAACCTAGGAACGAGCAGTACTTC. The full variable domain, completed using reference TRBV2 and TRBJ2-7, is EPEVTQTPSHQVTQMGQEVILRCVPISNHLYFYWYRQILGQKVEFLVSFYNNEISEKSEIFDDQFSVERPDGSNFTLKIRSTKLEDSAMYFCASRRQPRNEQYFGPGTRLTVT.

The rearrangement joins TRBV19 to TRBJ1-5, with D tentatively TRBD1 (5 bases). The germline V gene has CDR1 LNHDA and CDR2 SQIVND (reference sequence). V lost 5 bases, J lost 0 bases, and 8 bases lay in between. The CDR3 length is 14 residues. CDR3 in DNA: TGTGCCAGTAGTGGGGGGTTTAGCAATCAGCCCCAGCATTTT. This sequence encodes CASSGGFSNQPQHF.

The J gene is TRBJ1-1, the V gene TRBV14; D unresolved. Trimming shortened V by 4 bases and J by 0 bases, and 9 bases separated the two germline ends. CDR3 length: 14 residues. Germline V gives CDR1 SGHDN, CDR2 FVKESK. This CDR3 reads CASSPRGVNTEAFF. CDR3 nucleotide sequence: TGTGCCAGCAGCCCTCGGGGAGTGAACACTGAAGCTTTCTTT.

The CDR3 reads CASSLETPTANEKLFF. CDR3 DNA: TGTGCCAGCAGTTTAGAAACCCCCACGGCTAATGAAAAACTGTTTTTT. The chain carries TRBV27 and TRBJ1-4; D ambiguous. The germline CDR1 and CDR2 sequences are MNHEY and SMNVEV (reference sequence). The V and J ends lost 2 bases and 3 bases respectively, with 13 bases between them. The CDR3 consists of 16 residues.

V and J are TRBV10-3 and TRBJ1-6, with D perhaps TRBD1 (5 bases). The CDR3 length is 14 residues. Germline V lookup: CDR1 ENHRY, CDR2 SYGVKD. V lost 10 bases, J lost 13 bases, and 23 bases lay in between. DNA of the CDR3: TGTGCCACCTCCCCATCGGGACTCCTCAAGCCCCTCCACTTT. It specifies CATSPSGLLKPLHF.

The genes are TRBV6-2 or TRBV6-3 and TRBJ2-1; no reliable D call. Trimming left V 2 bases short and J 6 bases short, with 11 bases between. Germline values: CDR1 MNHEY, CDR2 SVGEGT. The CDR3 length is 14 residues. CDR3 protein: CASSYGVAVNEQFF. For the CDR3, the DNA is TGTGCCAGCAGTTACGGGGTAGCTGTCAATGAGCAGTTCTTC.

This sequence joins TRBV5-1 and TRBJ2-7, with TRBD1 identical over 7 bases. Germline V CDR1 and CDR2: SGHRS, YFSETQ. V shed 4 bases and J 3 bases; nucleotides not matched to a gene: 7. The CDR3 runs 14 residues. The CDR3 nucleotides read TGCGCCAGCAGCCTTCAGGGGGAAGGCTACGAGCAGTACTTC. Translating gives CASSLQGEGYEQYF. Using reference TRBV5-1 and TRBJ2-7 for the parts outside the CDR3, the full variable domain is KAGVTQTPRYLIKTRGQQVTLSCSPISGHRSVSWYQQTPGQGLQFLFEYFSETQRNKGNFPGRFSGRQFSNSRSEMNVSTLELGDSALYLCASSLQGEGYEQYFGPGTRLTVT.